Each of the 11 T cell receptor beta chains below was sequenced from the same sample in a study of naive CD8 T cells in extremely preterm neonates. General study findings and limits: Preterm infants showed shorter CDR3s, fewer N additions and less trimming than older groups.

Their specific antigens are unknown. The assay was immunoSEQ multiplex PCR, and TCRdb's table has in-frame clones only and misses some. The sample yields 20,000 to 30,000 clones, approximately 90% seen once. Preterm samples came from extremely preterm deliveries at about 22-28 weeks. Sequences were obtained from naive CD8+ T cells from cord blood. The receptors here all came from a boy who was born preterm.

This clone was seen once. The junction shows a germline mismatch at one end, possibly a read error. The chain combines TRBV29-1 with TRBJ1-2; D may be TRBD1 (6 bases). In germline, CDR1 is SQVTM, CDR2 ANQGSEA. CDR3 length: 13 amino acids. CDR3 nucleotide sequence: TGCAGCGTTGACCGGGACACTAACCATGGCTACACCTTC. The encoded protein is CSVDRDTNHGYTF.

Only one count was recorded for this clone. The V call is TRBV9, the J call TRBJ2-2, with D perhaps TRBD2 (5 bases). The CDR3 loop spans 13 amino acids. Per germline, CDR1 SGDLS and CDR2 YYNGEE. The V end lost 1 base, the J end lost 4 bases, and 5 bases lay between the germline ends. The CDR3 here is CASSVTSTGELFF. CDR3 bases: TGTGCCAGCAGCGTAACTAGCACCGGGGAGCTGTTTTTT.

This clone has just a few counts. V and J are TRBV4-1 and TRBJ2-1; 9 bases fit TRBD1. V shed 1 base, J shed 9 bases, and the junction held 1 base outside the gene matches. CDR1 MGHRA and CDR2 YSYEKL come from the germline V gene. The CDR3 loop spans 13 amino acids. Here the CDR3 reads CASSQGTGVEQFF. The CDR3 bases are TGCGCCAGCAGCCAAGGGACAGGGGTTGAGCAGTTCTTC.

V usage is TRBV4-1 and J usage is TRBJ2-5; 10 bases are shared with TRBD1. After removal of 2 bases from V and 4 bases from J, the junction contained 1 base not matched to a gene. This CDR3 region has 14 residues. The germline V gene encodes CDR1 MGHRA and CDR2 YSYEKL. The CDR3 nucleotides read TGCGCCAGCAGCCAAAGACAGGGGGCAGAGACCCAGTACTTC. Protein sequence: CASSQRQGAETQYF.

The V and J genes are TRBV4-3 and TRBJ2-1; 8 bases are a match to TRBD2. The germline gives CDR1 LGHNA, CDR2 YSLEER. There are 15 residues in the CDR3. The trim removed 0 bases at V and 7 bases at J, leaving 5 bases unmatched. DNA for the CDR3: TGCGCCAGCAGCCAAGACGGGGGGGGTACGAATGAGCAGTTCTTC. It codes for CASSQDGGGTNEQFF.

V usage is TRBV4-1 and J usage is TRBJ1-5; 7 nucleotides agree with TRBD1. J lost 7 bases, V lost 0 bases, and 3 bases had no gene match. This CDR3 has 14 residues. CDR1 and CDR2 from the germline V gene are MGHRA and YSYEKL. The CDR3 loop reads CASSQDGRGQPQHF. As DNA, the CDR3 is TGCGCCAGCAGCCAAGATGGCAGGGGGCAGCCCCAGCATTTT.

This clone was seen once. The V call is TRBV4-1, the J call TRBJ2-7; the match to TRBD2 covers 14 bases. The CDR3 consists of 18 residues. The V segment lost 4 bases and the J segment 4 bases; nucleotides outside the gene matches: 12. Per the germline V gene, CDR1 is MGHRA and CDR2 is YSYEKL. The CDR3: CASSPMTSGGALRYEQYF. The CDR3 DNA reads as TGCGCCAGCAGCCCAATGACTAGCGGGGGGGCATTGAGGTACGAGCAGTACTTC.

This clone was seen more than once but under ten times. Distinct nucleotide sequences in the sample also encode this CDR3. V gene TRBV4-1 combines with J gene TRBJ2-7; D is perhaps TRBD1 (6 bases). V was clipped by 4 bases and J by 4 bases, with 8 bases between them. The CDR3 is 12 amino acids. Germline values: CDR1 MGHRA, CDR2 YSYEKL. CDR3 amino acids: CASSPTGYEQYF. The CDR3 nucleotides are TGCGCCAGCAGCCCCACAGGGTACGAGCAGTACTTC.

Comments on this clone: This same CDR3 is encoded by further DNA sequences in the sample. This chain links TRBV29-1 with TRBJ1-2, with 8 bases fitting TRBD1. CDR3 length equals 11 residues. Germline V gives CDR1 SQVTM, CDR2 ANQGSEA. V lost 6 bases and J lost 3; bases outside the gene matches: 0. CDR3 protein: CSVDRDYGYTF. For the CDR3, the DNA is TGCAGCGTGGACAGGGACTATGGCTACACCTTC.

The DNA for the CDR3 is TGTGCCAGCAGCGTTGGGGGGCGCGGGGGCACAGATACGCAGTATTTT. This gives the protein CASSVGGRGGTDTQYF. V is TRBV9 and J is TRBJ2-3; D may match TRBD1 or TRBD2 (6 bases each). The CDR3 length is 16 residues. CDR1 is SGDLS and CDR2 is YYNGEE in the germline V gene. V was pared by 2 bases and J by 1 base, with 14 bases between.

The CDR3 sequence is CASSFIGQGYGYTF. The CDR3 region has the DNA TGTGCCAGCAGCTTTATAGGTCAGGGCTATGGCTACACCTTC. The genes are TRBV5-6 and TRBJ1-2; tentatively, D is TRBD1 (5 bases). V was shortened by 2 bases and J by 4 bases, with 12 bases between the two germline ends. CDR1 and CDR2 (germline): SGHDT, YYEEEE. CDR3 length: 14 amino acids.